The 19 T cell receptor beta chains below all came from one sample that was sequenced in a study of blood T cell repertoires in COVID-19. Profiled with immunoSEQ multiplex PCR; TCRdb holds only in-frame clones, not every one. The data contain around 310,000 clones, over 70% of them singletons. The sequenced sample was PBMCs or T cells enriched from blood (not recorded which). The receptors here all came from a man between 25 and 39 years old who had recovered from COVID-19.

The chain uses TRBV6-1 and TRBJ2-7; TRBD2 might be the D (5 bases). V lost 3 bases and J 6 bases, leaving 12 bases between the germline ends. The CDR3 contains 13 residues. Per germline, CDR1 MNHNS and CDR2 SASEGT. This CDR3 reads CASSEVSRGEQYF. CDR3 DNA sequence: TGTGCCAGCAGTGAGGTGAGCCGGGGCGAGCAGTACTTC.

CDR3 protein: CATVAKNIQYF. CDR3 nucleotides: TGTGCCACCGTAGCCAAAAACATTCAGTACTTC. The rearrangement links TRBV7-8 to TRBJ2-4; the D is unclear. V was clipped by 10 bases and J by 0 bases, with 4 bases between them. Germline V gene sequence: CDR1 SGHVS, CDR2 FQNEAQ. This CDR3 is built from 11 residues.

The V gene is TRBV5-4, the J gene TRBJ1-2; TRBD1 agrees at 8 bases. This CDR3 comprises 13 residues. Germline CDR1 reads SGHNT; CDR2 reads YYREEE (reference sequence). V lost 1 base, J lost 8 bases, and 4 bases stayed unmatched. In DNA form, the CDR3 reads TGTGCCAGCAGCTTGACAGGGGGGGACGGCTACACCTTC. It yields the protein CASSLTGGDGYTF.

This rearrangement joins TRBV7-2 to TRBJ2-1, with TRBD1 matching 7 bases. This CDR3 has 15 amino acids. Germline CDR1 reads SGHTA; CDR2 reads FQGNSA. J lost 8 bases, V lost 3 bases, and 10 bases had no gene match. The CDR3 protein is CASSFYRGAVYEQFF. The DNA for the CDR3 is TGTGCCAGCAGCTTCTACAGGGGCGCGGTCTATGAGCAGTTCTTC.

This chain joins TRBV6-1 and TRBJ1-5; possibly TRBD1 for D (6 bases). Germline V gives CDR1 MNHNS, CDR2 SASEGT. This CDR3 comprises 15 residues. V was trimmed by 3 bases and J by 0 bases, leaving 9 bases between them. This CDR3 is CASSERGASNQPQHF. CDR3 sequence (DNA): TGTGCCAGCAGTGAGCGGGGGGCTAGCAATCAGCCCCAGCATTTT.

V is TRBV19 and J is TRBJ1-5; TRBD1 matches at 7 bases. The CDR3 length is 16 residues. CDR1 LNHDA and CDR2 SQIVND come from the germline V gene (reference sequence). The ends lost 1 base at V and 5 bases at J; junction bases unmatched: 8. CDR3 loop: CASSIVEGAGYQPQHF. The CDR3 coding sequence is TGTGCCAGTAGTATAGTTGAGGGGGCAGGGTATCAGCCCCAGCATTTT.

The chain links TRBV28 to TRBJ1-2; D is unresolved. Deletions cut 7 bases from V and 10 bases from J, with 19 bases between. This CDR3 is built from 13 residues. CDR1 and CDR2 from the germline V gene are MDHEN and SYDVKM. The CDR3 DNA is TGTGCCAGCATGGGTTGGTCGGAGGGTCTCTACACCTTC. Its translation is CASMGWSEGLYTF.

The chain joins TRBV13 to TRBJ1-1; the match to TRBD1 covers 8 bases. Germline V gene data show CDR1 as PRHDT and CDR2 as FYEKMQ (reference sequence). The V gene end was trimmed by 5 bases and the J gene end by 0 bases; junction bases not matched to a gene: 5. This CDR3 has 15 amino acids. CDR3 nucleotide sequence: TGTGCCAGCAGCCTTTACAGGGGGATGAACACTGAAGCTTTCTTT. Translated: CASSLYRGMNTEAFF.

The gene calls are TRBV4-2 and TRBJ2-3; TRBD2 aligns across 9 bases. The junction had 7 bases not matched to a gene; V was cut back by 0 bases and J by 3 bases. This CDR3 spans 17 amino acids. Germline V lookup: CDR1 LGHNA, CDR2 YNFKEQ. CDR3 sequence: CASSQDGLAGWTDTQYF. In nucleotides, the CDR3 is TGTGCCAGCAGCCAAGATGGGCTAGCGGGGTGGACAGATACGCAGTATTTT.

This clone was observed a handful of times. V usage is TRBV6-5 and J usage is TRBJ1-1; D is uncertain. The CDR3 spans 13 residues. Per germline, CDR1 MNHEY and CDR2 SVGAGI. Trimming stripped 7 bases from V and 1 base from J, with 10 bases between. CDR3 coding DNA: TGTGCCAGCACCGGACTTACGAACACTGAAGCTTTCTTT. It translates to CASTGLTNTEAFF.

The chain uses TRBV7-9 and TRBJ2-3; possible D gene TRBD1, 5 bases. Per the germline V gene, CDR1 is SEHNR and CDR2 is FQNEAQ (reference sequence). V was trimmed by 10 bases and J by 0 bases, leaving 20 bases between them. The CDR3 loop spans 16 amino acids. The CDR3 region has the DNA TGTGCCATCACCTCGCAGGGAACCTCTAGCACAGATACGCAGTATTTT. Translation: CAITSQGTSSTDTQYF.

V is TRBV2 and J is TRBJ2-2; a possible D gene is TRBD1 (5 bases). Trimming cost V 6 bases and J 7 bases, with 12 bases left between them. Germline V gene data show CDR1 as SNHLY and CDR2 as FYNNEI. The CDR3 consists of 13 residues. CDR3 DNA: TGTGCCAGCAGCCCTAGGGGTGACGGGGAGCTGTTTTTT. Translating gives CASSPRGDGELFF. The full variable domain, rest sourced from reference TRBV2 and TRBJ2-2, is EPEVTQTPSHQVTQMGQEVILRCVPISNHLYFYWYRQILGQKVEFLVSFYNNEISEKSEIFDDQFSVERPDGSNFTLKIRSTKLEDSAMYFCASSPRGDGELFFGEGSRLTVL.

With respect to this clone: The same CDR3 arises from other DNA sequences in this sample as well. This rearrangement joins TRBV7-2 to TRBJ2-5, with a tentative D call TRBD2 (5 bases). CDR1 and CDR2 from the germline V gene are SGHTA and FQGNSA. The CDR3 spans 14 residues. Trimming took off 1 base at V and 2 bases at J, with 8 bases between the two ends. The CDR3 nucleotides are TGTGCCAGCAGCTTAGTTTCGGGGCAAGAGACCCAGTACTTC. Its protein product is CASSLVSGQETQYF.

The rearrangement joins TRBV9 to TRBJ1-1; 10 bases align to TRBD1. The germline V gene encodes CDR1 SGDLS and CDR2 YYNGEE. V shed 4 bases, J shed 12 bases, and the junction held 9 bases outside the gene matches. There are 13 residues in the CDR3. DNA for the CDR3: TGTGCCAGCAGCACCCCTGACAGGGGGCGGTCTTTCTTT. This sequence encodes CASSTPDRGRSFF.

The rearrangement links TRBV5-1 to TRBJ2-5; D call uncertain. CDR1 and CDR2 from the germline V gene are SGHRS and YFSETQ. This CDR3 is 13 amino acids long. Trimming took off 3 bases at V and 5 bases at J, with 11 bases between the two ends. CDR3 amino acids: CASSSSRSETQYF. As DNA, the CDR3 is TGCGCCAGCAGCTCCTCTAGGTCGGAGACCCAGTACTTC.

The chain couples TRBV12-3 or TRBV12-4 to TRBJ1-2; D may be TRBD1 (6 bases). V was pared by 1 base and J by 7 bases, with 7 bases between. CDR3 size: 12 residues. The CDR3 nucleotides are TGTGCCAGCAGTTTAGGGGGGCTTGGCTACACCTTC. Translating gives CASSLGGLGYTF.

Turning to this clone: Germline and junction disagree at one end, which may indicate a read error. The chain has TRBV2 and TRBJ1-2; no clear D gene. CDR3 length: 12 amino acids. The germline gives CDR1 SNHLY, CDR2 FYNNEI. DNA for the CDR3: TGTGCCAGCAGTGTGAACAGTGGCAGAGTCCCCTTC. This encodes CASSVNSGRVPF.

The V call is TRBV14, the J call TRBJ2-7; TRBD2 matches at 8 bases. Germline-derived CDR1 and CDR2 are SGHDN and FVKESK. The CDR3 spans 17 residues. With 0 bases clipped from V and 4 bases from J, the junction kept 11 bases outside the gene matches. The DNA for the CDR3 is TGTGCCAGCAGCCAAGAAAGTCGGCCTAGCGGGTCGTACGAGCAGTACTTC. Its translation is CASSQESRPSGSYEQYF.

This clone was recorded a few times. In DNA form, the CDR3 reads TGTGCCAGCAGCCCATGGACAGGGGCGGGCTATGGCTACACCTTC. This gives the protein CASSPWTGAGYGYTF. J is TRBJ1-2 and V is TRBV9, with 9 bases fitting TRBD1. This CDR3 comprises 15 residues. Trimming took 4 bases from V and 4 from J; bases not matched to a gene: 8. From germline, CDR1 is SGDLS and CDR2 YYNGEE.